A selection of T cell receptor beta chains follows, all from one sample in a study of blood T cell repertoires in COVID-19. Profiled with immunoSEQ multiplex PCR; TCRdb holds only in-frame clones, not every one. The repertoire holds about 140,000 clones, 65% to 80% seen once, with less than 2% in the top ten. The sequenced material came from peripheral blood. The receptors originated from a woman aged 55-70 years with acute or convalescent COVID-19. Each CDR3 is given with its conserved first and last residue. A D gene is named only where the DNA matches it firmly. Rows give clone size only sometimes, using once, few, many, or a class for an expanded clone.

d_call	v_call	cdr3_length	j_call	clone_size	cdr3_aa	cdr3_nt
TRBD2	TRBV6-5	15	TRBJ2-4	.	CASSKREFGLDIQYF	TGTGCCAGCAGTAAGCGGGAGTTTGGTTTGGACATTCAGTACTTC
TRBD1	TRBV7-9	16	TRBJ2-7	.	CASSHDRAEVAHEQYF	TGTGCCAGCAGCCACGACAGGGCCGAGGTTGCCCACGAGCAGTACTTC
TRBD2	TRBV7-6	15	TRBJ2-3	few	CASSPSGFSTDTQYF	TGTGCCAGCAGCCCTAGCGGGTTTAGCACAGATACGCAGTATTTT
.	TRBV2	15	TRBJ2-1	.	CASSVGSGPHNEQFF	TGTGCCAGTTCCGTGGGGAGCGGGCCTCACAATGAGCAGTTCTTC
.	TRBV5-1	14	TRBJ2-7	.	CASSLGGWLYEQYF	TGCGCCAGCAGCTTAGGAGGGTGGCTTTACGAGCAGTACTTC
.	TRBV6-4	14	TRBJ2-7	.	CASSAGRPSYEQYF	TGTGCCAGCAGTGCGGGGAGGCCGTCCTACGAGCAGTACTTC
TRBD2	TRBV27	15	TRBJ2-2	.	CASSLSPSGTGELFF	TGTGCCAGCAGTTTATCGCCTAGCGGCACCGGGGAGCTGTTTTTT
.	TRBV3-1/TRBV3-2	14	TRBJ1-5	few	CASSHPGFNQPQHF	TGTGCCAGCAGCCACCCGGGATTCAATCAGCCCCAGCATTTT
TRBD2	TRBV18	17	TRBJ2-1	.	CASSPRVAGVYWDEQFF	TGTGCCAGCTCACCCCGAGTAGCGGGAGTTTACTGGGATGAGCAGTTCTTC
.	TRBV7-6	17	TRBJ1-1	.	CASSLLSLMAVNAEAFF	TGTGCCAGCAGCCTCCTGTCATTGATGGCGGTGAACGCTGAAGCTTTCTTT
TRBD1	TRBV27	14	TRBJ2-7	.	CASRPTGRSYEQYF	TGTGCCAGCAGGCCGACAGGGAGATCCTACGAGCAGTACTTC
.	TRBV7-7	12	TRBJ2-2	few	CAISEFTGELFF	TGTGCTATCTCCGAGTTCACCGGGGAGCTGTTTTTT
TRBD1	TRBV4-1	16	TRBJ2-2	.	CASSRERGGLFGELFF	TGCGCCAGCAGCCGGGAACGAGGGGGCCTTTTCGGGGAGCTGTTTTTT
TRBD2	TRBV5-1	15	TRBJ2-3	.	CASSTRGRAGDTQYF	TGCGCCAGCAGTACCCGCGGGAGGGCCGGAGATACGCAGTATTTT
TRBD2	TRBV19	15	TRBJ2-5	once	CASSLGTSGRETQYF	TGTGCCAGTAGTCTGGGGACTAGCGGGAGAGAGACCCAGTACTTC
TRBD2	TRBV27	18	TRBJ2-3	.	CASSLRGAAGGLADTQYF	TGTGCCAGCAGTTTACGGGGGGCTGCGGGAGGGTTAGCAGATACGCAGTATTTT
TRBD1	TRBV28	15	TRBJ1-6	.	CASSRAGGLGSPLHF	TGTGCCAGCAGTCGAGCAGGGGGCTTGGGTTCACCCCTCCACTTT
.	TRBV2	12	TRBJ2-3	.	CASRGTTDTQYF	TGTGCCAGCAGGGGCACCACAGATACGCAGTATTTT